A selection of T cell receptor beta chains follows, all from one sample in a study of shared clonotypes between healthy human individuals. Method: immunoSEQ multiplex PCR; TCRdb's copy keeps in-frame clones and lacks some. The sample has about 1,500,000 clones, around 97% seen once. The source material was naive CD4+ T cells sorted from blood. Receptors originate from a man aged 30 to 45 in good health. The CDR3 runs from the conserved cysteine through the conserved F or W. Each record gives: CDR3 protein, CDR3 DNA, J gene, D gene, V gene, clone size. The D gene is left open where the match is weak. Part of the rows lack a size; the others show once, few, many or a class for expanded clones.

CDR3aa: CASRQRGNTIYF
CDR3nt: TGTGCCAGTAGACAGCGCGGAAACACCATATATTTT
j_gene: TRBJ1-3
d_gene: NA
v_gene: TRBV19
abundance: NA

CDR3aa: CASSQYAGPYTEAFF
CDR3nt: TGTGCCAGCAGCCAATATGCGGGGCCGTACACTGAAGCTTTCTTT
j_gene: TRBJ1-1
d_gene: NA
v_gene: TRBV16
abundance: NA

CDR3aa: CATSLMTVSYEQYF
CDR3nt: TGTGCCACCTCTTTGATGACGGTCTCCTACGAGCAGTACTTC
j_gene: TRBJ2-7
d_gene: NA
v_gene: TRBV28
abundance: NA

CDR3aa: CASSPPPGQGSGANVLTF
CDR3nt: TGTGCCAGCAGCCCCCCCCCGGGACAGGGTTCAGGGGCCAACGTCCTGACTTTC
j_gene: TRBJ2-6
d_gene: TRBD1
v_gene: TRBV5-4
abundance: NA

CDR3aa: CASSPSYRGQGFEQYF
CDR3nt: TGTGCCAGCAGCCCTAGCTATAGGGGACAGGGGTTTGAGCAGTACTTC
j_gene: TRBJ2-7
d_gene: TRBD1
v_gene: TRBV7-6
abundance: NA

CDR3aa: CASSLDEWSNQPQHF
CDR3nt: TGTGCCAGCAGCTTAGATGAGTGGAGCAATCAGCCCCAGCATTTT
j_gene: TRBJ1-5
d_gene: NA
v_gene: TRBV7-9
abundance: NA

CDR3aa: CASSVPLAESTDTQYF
CDR3nt: TGTGCCAGCAGCGTCCCCCTAGCGGAAAGCACAGATACGCAGTATTTT
j_gene: TRBJ2-3
d_gene: TRBD2
v_gene: TRBV9
abundance: NA

CDR3aa: CASSFGQVREKLFF
CDR3nt: TGTGCCAGCAGTTTCGGACAAGTACGCGAAAAACTGTTTTTT
j_gene: TRBJ1-4
d_gene: NA
v_gene: TRBV2
abundance: NA

CDR3aa: CASSVRQGGETQYF
CDR3nt: TGTGCCAGCAGCGTAAGGCAGGGGGGAGAGACCCAGTACTTC
j_gene: TRBJ2-5
d_gene: NA
v_gene: TRBV9
abundance: NA

CDR3aa: CASSEGQYEKLFF
CDR3nt: TGTGCCAGCAGCGAGGGACAATATGAAAAACTGTTTTTT
j_gene: TRBJ1-4
d_gene: NA
v_gene: TRBV7-9
abundance: NA

CDR3aa: CASSFLSSGRSDTQYF
CDR3nt: TGTGCCAGCAGCTTTTTGTCTAGCGGGAGATCAGATACGCAGTATTTT
j_gene: TRBJ2-3
d_gene: TRBD2
v_gene: TRBV7-9
abundance: NA

CDR3aa: CASGLITGGTGELFF
CDR3nt: TGTGCTAGTGGTTTGATAACAGGGGGCACCGGGGAGCTGTTTTTT
j_gene: TRBJ2-2
d_gene: TRBD1
v_gene: TRBV12-5
abundance: NA

CDR3aa: CAWSAGVEQPQHF
CDR3nt: TGTGCCTGGAGTGCGGGGGTTGAACAGCCCCAGCATTTT
j_gene: TRBJ1-5
d_gene: NA
v_gene: TRBV30
abundance: few

CDR3aa: CASTHYPAGAGDEQFF
CDR3nt: TGTGCCAGTACCCATTACCCAGCGGGAGCCGGCGATGAGCAGTTCTTC
j_gene: TRBJ2-1
d_gene: TRBD2
v_gene: TRBV19
abundance: NA

CDR3aa: CASSPLVGGSGYTF
CDR3nt: TGTGCCAGCAGCCCCCTGGTAGGGGGCTCGGGCTACACCTTC
j_gene: TRBJ1-2
d_gene: TRBD1
v_gene: TRBV7-2
abundance: NA

CDR3aa: CASSSSRNTGELFF
CDR3nt: TGTGCCAGCAGTTCTAGCAGGAACACCGGGGAGCTGTTTTTT
j_gene: TRBJ2-2
d_gene: NA
v_gene: TRBV27
abundance: NA

CDR3aa: CASSETGQAFAGANVLTF
CDR3nt: TGTGCCAGCAGCGAGACGGGACAGGCCTTCGCTGGGGCCAACGTCCTGACTTTC
j_gene: TRBJ2-6
d_gene: TRBD1
v_gene: TRBV9
abundance: NA

CDR3aa: CASSVEVRGTDTQYF
CDR3nt: TGTGCCAGCAGCGTAGAAGTCAGGGGGACAGATACGCAGTATTTT
j_gene: TRBJ2-3
d_gene: TRBD1
v_gene: TRBV9
abundance: NA

CDR3aa: CSVKEGTRSEQYF
CDR3nt: TGCAGCGTTAAAGAGGGGACTAGGTCCGAGCAGTACTTC
j_gene: TRBJ2-7
d_gene: TRBD2
v_gene: TRBV29-1
abundance: NA

CDR3aa: CASSIVGYEQYF
CDR3nt: TGTGCCAGTAGTATAGTTGGCTACGAGCAGTACTTC
j_gene: TRBJ2-7
d_gene: NA
v_gene: TRBV19
abundance: NA

CDR3aa: CASSSNGRRNTEAFF
CDR3nt: TGCGCCAGCAGCTCCAACGGCCGGAGGAACACTGAAGCTTTCTTT
j_gene: TRBJ1-1
d_gene: NA
v_gene: TRBV5-1
abundance: NA

CDR3aa: CASSLSSYEQYF
CDR3nt: TGTGCCAGCAGCTTGAGCTCCTACGAGCAGTACTTC
j_gene: TRBJ2-7
d_gene: NA
v_gene: TRBV11-2
abundance: NA

CDR3aa: CASSPLSNIQYF
CDR3nt: TGTGCCAGCTCACCTCTATCAAACATTCAGTACTTC
j_gene: TRBJ2-4
d_gene: NA
v_gene: TRBV18
abundance: NA

CDR3aa: CASTLSGGTPLSTDTQYF
CDR3nt: TGTGCCAGTACCCTTAGCGGAGGGACTCCCCTTAGCACAGATACGCAGTATTTT
j_gene: TRBJ2-3
d_gene: NA
v_gene: TRBV19
abundance: NA

CDR3aa: CASRRQPLRPQHF
CDR3nt: TGTGCCAGCAGGAGGCAGCCGCTACGACCCCAGCATTTT
j_gene: TRBJ1-5
d_gene: NA
v_gene: TRBV28
abundance: NA

CDR3aa: CAWSDRPREAFF
CDR3nt: TGTGCCTGGAGTGACAGGCCTCGAGAAGCTTTCTTT
j_gene: TRBJ1-1
d_gene: NA
v_gene: TRBV30
abundance: NA

CDR3aa: CASSLATVTGGSLAGVYEQYF
CDR3nt: TGCGCCAGCAGCTTGGCAACCGTGACAGGGGGCAGTCTAGCGGGAGTCTACGAGCAGTACTTC
j_gene: TRBJ2-7
d_gene: NA
v_gene: TRBV5-1
abundance: NA

CDR3aa: CASSDSPLPSKSSYNEQFF
CDR3nt: TGTGCCAGCAGTGACTCCCCCCTCCCTAGCAAAAGCTCCTACAATGAGCAGTTCTTC
j_gene: TRBJ2-1
d_gene: NA
v_gene: TRBV6-4
abundance: once

CDR3aa: CASSEATSRGGYTF
CDR3nt: TGTGCCAGCAGTGAAGCGACATCTCGGGGTGGCTACACCTTC
j_gene: TRBJ1-2
d_gene: NA
v_gene: TRBV6-1
abundance: NA

CDR3aa: CSARTDEQYF
CDR3nt: TGCAGCGCGAGGACAGACGAGCAGTACTTC
j_gene: TRBJ2-7
d_gene: NA
v_gene: TRBV29-1
abundance: NA

CDR3aa: CASSEGREQYF
CDR3nt: TGTGCCAGCAGTGAAGGGAGGGAGCAGTACTTC
j_gene: TRBJ2-7
d_gene: NA
v_gene: TRBV6-1
abundance: NA

CDR3aa: CAWVALGLAGDEQYF
CDR3nt: TGTGCCTGGGTCGCACTGGGACTAGCGGGAGACGAGCAGTACTTC
j_gene: TRBJ2-7
d_gene: TRBD2
v_gene: TRBV30
abundance: NA

CDR3aa: CASSPVSAGADTQYF
CDR3nt: TGTGCCAGCAGTCCAGTGTCAGCGGGGGCAGATACGCAGTATTTT
j_gene: TRBJ2-3
d_gene: TRBD2
v_gene: TRBV6-1
abundance: NA

CDR3aa: CATQGGSYEQYF
CDR3nt: TGTGCCACCCAGGGTGGGTCCTACGAGCAGTACTTC
j_gene: TRBJ2-7
d_gene: NA
v_gene: TRBV10-3
abundance: NA

CDR3aa: CASSLGGIGNQPQHF
CDR3nt: TGTGCCAGCAGTTTAGGGGGGATTGGGAATCAGCCCCAGCATTTT
j_gene: TRBJ1-5
d_gene: NA
v_gene: TRBV28
abundance: NA

CDR3aa: CASSRGTSGPTSQETQYF
CDR3nt: TGCGCCAGCAGCCGGGGGACTAGCGGGCCCACCTCCCAAGAGACCCAGTACTTC
j_gene: TRBJ2-5
d_gene: TRBD2
v_gene: TRBV5-1
abundance: NA

CDR3aa: CASRRLAGGRDTQYF
CDR3nt: TGTGCCAGCAGGCGACTAGCGGGAGGCCGAGATACGCAGTATTTT
j_gene: TRBJ2-3
d_gene: TRBD2
v_gene: TRBV11-2
abundance: NA